This TCR beta chain was profiled in a study of cytomegalovirus exposure and HLA in healthy donors. The repertoire was sequenced with immunoSEQ multiplex PCR; TCRdb's copy has only in-frame clones and lacks some. The table records 100,000 to 120,000 clones, about 86% of them present only once. Study results and limitations: Cytomegalovirus status was reportedly diagnosed by the classifier with high specificity and sensitivity. It was confirmed in vitro that a few of the CMV-associated chains were specific for CMV antigens.

The donors were part of the approximately 120-subject validation cohort, which stood apart from the approximately 670-subject first cohort. As regards this clone: Its antigen is undetermined.

V lost 10 bases and J lost 4; bases outside the gene matches: 11. Per germline, CDR1 MDHEN and CDR2 SYDVKM. The CDR3 has 16 residues. Sequenced material: PBMCs. The origin of this receptor is a woman in her late teens or twenties in good health and CMV-seropositive. This chain links TRBV28 with TRBJ2-2; 11 nucleotides line up with TRBD2. The CDR3 loop is CATQLAGDLGTGELFF. The CDR3 region has the DNA TGTGCCACCCAACTAGCGGGGGACCTCGGCACCGGGGAGCTGTTTTTT.